This entry lists 29 T cell receptor beta chains sequenced from one sample in a study of T cell clones after liver transplantation. Data came from immunoSEQ multiplex PCR; TCRdb stores just in-frame clones and leaves some out. The data show around 21,000 clones, approximately 95% seen once. This sample comprised CD8+ T cells from blood, obtained less than 27 months after liver transplant. These receptors originate from a human patient who received a liver transplant. These T cells may partly come from the graft donor.

The genes are TRBV10-1 and TRBJ2-2; D ambiguous. Germline CDR1 WNHNN, CDR2 SYGVQD (reference sequence). V was trimmed by 5 bases and J by 1 base, leaving 11 bases between them. This CDR3 spans 15 amino acids. CDR3 residues: CASSRSFLNTGELFF. The CDR3 DNA reads TGCGCCAGCAGTCGTTCTTTTTTGAACACCGGGGAGCTGTTTTTT.

The gene calls are TRBV2 and TRBJ2-5; no firm D call. Trimming took off 8 bases at V and 5 bases at J, with 15 bases between the two ends. The V gene's germline CDR1 is SNHLY and CDR2 FYNNEI. The CDR3 covers 13 residues. The CDR3 here is CASRWTDGETQYF. In nucleotides, the CDR3 is TGTGCCAGCCGATGGACCGACGGGGAGACCCAGTACTTC.

The V gene is TRBV6-5, the J gene TRBJ2-4; weak D call: TRBD1 (6 bases). CDR1 is MNHEY and CDR2 is SVGAGI in the germline V gene. Trimming cost V 2 bases and J 8 bases, with 16 bases left between them. This CDR3 is 15 amino acids long. The CDR3 DNA follows: TGTGCCAGCAGTTACGGGGGCCAAGGCAGGGACATTCAGTACTTC. It specifies CASSYGGQGRDIQYF.

The chain carries TRBV18 and TRBJ2-3, with TRBD2 matching 9 bases. J was trimmed by 6 bases and V by 0 bases; bases with no gene match: 4. Germline V gene data show CDR1 as KGHSH and CDR2 as LQKENI. The length of the CDR3 is 15 residues. CDR3 DNA: TGTGCCAGCTCACCACCCGCGGGAGGGCCTGATACGCAGTATTTT. It specifies CASSPPAGGPDTQYF.

DNA for the CDR3: TGTGCCAGCAGCGGAGGTGGGAACTCCTACAATGAGCAGTTCTTC. Translating gives CASSGGGNSYNEQFF. V is TRBV9 and J is TRBJ2-1; D not certain. The V and J ends lost 3 bases and 0 bases respectively, with 10 bases between them. CDR3 length: 15 amino acids. Germline-derived CDR1 and CDR2 are SGDLS and YYNGEE.

This chain uses TRBV9 with TRBJ2-1; 9 positions match TRBD2. CDR3 size: 21 residues. V dropped 4 bases and J dropped 0; count of bases not matched to a gene: 20. Germline V gene data show CDR1 as SGDLS and CDR2 as YYNGEE. The CDR3 sequence: CASSPRLAADRKGSSYNEQFF. CDR3 bases: TGTGCCAGCAGCCCCCGACTAGCGGCCGATAGAAAAGGAAGCTCCTACAATGAGCAGTTCTTC.

This clone was seen just once. The chain is built from TRBV4-1 and TRBJ2-1; 8 bases match TRBD2. The CDR3 is 16 residues long. J was trimmed by 4 bases and V by 2 bases; bases with no gene match: 7. Germline CDR1 MGHRA, CDR2 YSYEKL. As DNA, the CDR3 is TGCGCCAGCAGCCAATCCCCGGGACTAGTGTACAATGAGCAGTTCTTC. Amino acid sequence: CASSQSPGLVYNEQFF.

The chain joins TRBV7-3 to TRBJ2-1; 7 nucleotides line up with TRBD1. The germline CDR1 and CDR2 sequences are SGHTA and FQGTGA. V was pared by 5 bases and J by 2 bases, with 6 bases of the junction left unmatched. The CDR3 contains 15 residues. The CDR3 is CASSTSGTAYNEQFF. In DNA, the CDR3 is TGTGCCAGCAGCACATCCGGGACAGCCTACAATGAGCAGTTCTTC. The full variable domain, completed using reference TRBV7-3 and TRBJ2-1, is GAGVSQTPSNKVTEKGKYVELRCDPISGHTALYWYRQSLGQGPEFLIYFQGTGAADDSGLPNDRFFAVRPEGSVSTLKIQRTERGDSAVYLCASSTSGTAYNEQFFGPGTRLTVL.

The chain carries TRBV5-6 and TRBJ2-7; 7 nucleotides agree with TRBD1. In germline, CDR1 is SGHDT, CDR2 YYEEEE. Germline trimming cut 4 bases from V and 2 bases from J; bases unmatched to any gene: 3. The CDR3 has 13 residues. CDR3 coding DNA: TGTGCCAGCAGCAGGGACAGCCCCTACGAGCAGTACTTC. Its protein is CASSRDSPYEQYF.

This clone turned up a few times. This sequence is one base from a far larger clone and is likely a read error. This chain joins TRBV6-1 and TRBJ2-5; unclear D gene. V gave up 5 bases and J gave up 5 bases, with 3 bases separating them. CDR1 and CDR2 from the germline V gene are MNHNS and SASEGT. This CDR3 is built from 10 residues. The CDR3 protein is CASSSETQYF. The CDR3 DNA sequence: TGTGCCAGCAGTTCGGAGACCCAGTACTTC.

CDR3 region: CASSSAGGIDGELFF. CDR3 nucleotide sequence: TGTGCCAGCAGCTCAGCGGGAGGGATTGACGGGGAGCTGTTTTTT. The chain has TRBV6-6 and TRBJ2-2; 10 nucleotides line up with TRBD2. The CDR3 totals 15 residues. Per the germline V gene, CDR1 is MNHNY and CDR2 is SVGAGI (reference sequence). Unmatched junction bases numbered 8, after V lost 6 bases and J lost 7 bases.

The chain carries TRBV9 and TRBJ2-1; D gene ambiguous. Germline values: CDR1 SGDLS, CDR2 YYNGEE. Trimming shortened V by 4 bases and J by 4 bases, and 6 bases separated the two germline ends. The CDR3 sequence is 12 residues long. The CDR3 DNA reads TGTGCCAGCAGCCCCGGATACAATGAGCAGTTCTTC. Translation: CASSPGYNEQFF.

The rearrangement uses TRBV27 and TRBJ1-3, with D hard to call. The CDR3 runs to 13 residues. Trimming removed 5 bases at V and 0 bases at J, with 5 bases between. Germline assignment: CDR1 MNHEY and CDR2 SMNVEV (reference sequence). The CDR3 DNA reads as TGTGCCAGCAGTCCGCACTCTGGAAACACCATATATTTT. Residues: CASSPHSGNTIYF.

CDR3 sequence: CASSWGVSQRRPEAQYF. The DNA of the CDR3 is TGTGCCAGCAGTTGGGGAGTTTCGCAACGTAGGCCCGAGGCGCAGTATTTT. The chain carries TRBV28 and TRBJ2-3; TRBD2 might be the D (5 bases). Trimming stripped 4 bases from V and 10 bases from J, with 27 bases between. Germline V gives CDR1 MDHEN, CDR2 SYDVKM. The length of the CDR3 is 17 residues.

The chain recombines TRBV19 with TRBJ2-2; 10 nucleotides line up with TRBD2. V shed 6 bases, J shed 5 bases, and the junction held 0 bases outside the gene matches. The germline V gene has CDR1 LNHDA and CDR2 SQIVND (reference sequence). CDR3 length: 13 amino acids. For the CDR3, the DNA is TGTGCCAGTAGGGGACTAGCGACCGGGGAGCTGTTTTTT. This sequence encodes CASRGLATGELFF.

The V call is TRBV4-2, the J call TRBJ2-1; tentative D call: TRBD1 (6 bases). The CDR3 totals 14 residues. V gave up 3 bases and J gave up 7 bases, with 13 bases separating them. In germline, CDR1 is LGHNA, CDR2 YNFKEQ. CDR3 sequence: CASSQGAGRNEQFF. The CDR3 bases are TGTGCCAGCAGCCAGGGGGCAGGTAGGAATGAGCAGTTCTTC.

V and J are TRBV27 and TRBJ2-7; 9 bases map to TRBD2. The CDR3 contains 14 residues. Trimming cost V 4 bases and J 7 bases; bases outside gene matches: 8. Germline V lookup: CDR1 MNHEY, CDR2 SMNVEV (reference sequence). The CDR3 sequence is CASSSGGRVLEQYF. The CDR3, as DNA: TGTGCCAGCAGTTCCGGCGGGAGGGTTTTGGAGCAGTACTTC.

By sample fraction, this clone is medium-sized (0.01 to 0.1%). Distinct nucleotide sequences in the sample also encode this CDR3. The CDR3 reads CASSYRGTGELFF. Here the CDR3 DNA reads TGTGCCAGCAGTTACAGGGGTACAGGGGAGCTGTTTTTT. V is TRBV28 and J is TRBJ2-2; 7 bases fit TRBD1. The V gene end was trimmed by 4 bases and the J gene end by 8 bases; junction bases not matched to a gene: 4. CDR1 is MDHEN, CDR2 SYDVKM, per germline. CDR3 length: 13 amino acids.

The sample holds one count of this clone. The V gene is TRBV5-4, the J gene TRBJ2-7; D remains unclear. Trimming pared 4 bases from V and 5 bases from J, leaving 7 bases between. Looked up from germline, CDR1 is SGHNT and CDR2 is YYREEE (reference sequence). The CDR3 covers 11 residues. The CDR3 is CASSALDEQYF. CDR3 coding DNA: TGTGCCAGCAGCGCCTTGGACGAGCAGTACTTC.

The V call is TRBV10-3, the J call TRBJ2-3; 12 bases agree with TRBD2. The V gene end was trimmed by 2 bases and the J gene end by 8 bases; junction bases not matched to a gene: 11. The CDR3 length is 17 residues. Per germline, CDR1 ENHRY and CDR2 SYGVKD. The CDR3 reads CAISEEETSGSYATQYF. CDR3 DNA sequence: TGTGCCATCAGTGAGGAGGAGACTAGCGGGAGCTATGCTACGCAGTATTTT.

The chain recombines TRBV6-5 with TRBJ1-5, with D maybe TRBD1 (5 bases). V lost 6 bases and J 5 bases, leaving 14 bases between the germline ends. CDR3 length: 14 amino acids. Germline V gene sequence: CDR1 MNHEY, CDR2 SVGAGI. CDR3 sequence reads: CASSPGTAYQPQHF. The CDR3, as DNA: TGTGCCAGCAGCCCCGGGACGGCCTATCAGCCCCAGCATTTT.

The V call is TRBV13, the J call TRBJ1-3, with 11 nucleotides matching TRBD1. Trimming at V came to 1 base and at J to 0 bases, leaving 8 bases not matched to a gene. Germline V lookup: CDR1 PRHDT, CDR2 FYEKMQ (reference sequence). This CDR3 spans 19 amino acids. CDR3 loop: CASSLDEDRGLYSGNTIYF. The CDR3 region has the DNA TGTGCCAGCAGCTTAGACGAGGACAGGGGGCTTTACTCTGGAAACACCATATATTTT.

V usage is TRBV19 and J usage is TRBJ2-1, with a possible D match to TRBD2 (6 bases). The CDR3 contains 15 residues. Trimming removed 1 base from V and 2 bases from J, with 9 bases in between. Germline CDR1 reads LNHDA; CDR2 reads SQIVND (reference sequence). The CDR3 region is CASSIAGAPYNEQFF. In DNA form, the CDR3 reads TGTGCCAGTAGTATAGCGGGAGCCCCCTACAATGAGCAGTTCTTC.

The chain uses TRBV16 and TRBJ2-7; a possible D gene is TRBD1 (5 bases). The germline gives CDR1 KGHSY, CDR2 FQNENV. Trimming removed 1 base at V and 3 bases at J, with 10 bases between. This CDR3 is 14 amino acids long. CDR3 bases: TGTGCCAGCAGCCAATTTGACAGTTACTACGAGCAGTACTTC. This sequence encodes CASSQFDSYYEQYF. Full variable domain (remainder filled in from reference TRBV16 and TRBJ2-7): GEEVAQTPKHLVRGEGQKAKLYCAPIKGHSYVFWYQQVLKNEFKFLISFQNENVFDETGMPKERFSAKCLPNSPCSLEIQATKLEDSAVYFCASSQFDSYYEQYFGPGTRLTVT.

CDR3 nucleotide sequence: TGTGCCAGCAGTTTATCCCTTACGGGGCTAGCGGACTCCCCGTGGTACTTC. It is translated as CASSLSLTGLADSPWYF. This chain connects TRBV28 to TRBJ2-7, with TRBD2 identical over 7 bases. There are 17 residues in the CDR3. The germline CDR1 and CDR2 sequences are MDHEN and SYDVKM. The ends lost 1 base at V and 12 bases at J; junction bases unmatched: 21.

The chain combines TRBV28 with TRBJ2-1; D is unresolved. CDR1 MDHEN and CDR2 SYDVKM come from the germline V gene. The CDR3 consists of 12 residues. Trimming took 2 bases from V and 7 from J, leaving 6 bases between them. CDR3 nucleotides: TGTGCCAGCAGTTTACGTGGAAATGAGCAGTTCTTC. This gives the protein CASSLRGNEQFF.

This clone was picked up one time. A junction end diverges from the germline sequence, so it may reflect a read error. V usage is TRBV27 and J usage is TRBJ2-5; the D is unclear. The germline CDR1 and CDR2 sequences are MNHEY and SMNVEV (reference sequence). The CDR3 sequence is 15 residues long. The CDR3 protein is CASSLTWAAKEAQYF. In nucleotides, the CDR3 is TGTGCCAGCAGTTTAACGTGGGCGGCTAAAGAGGCCCAGTACTTC.

This clone was detected only once. The chain couples TRBV7-8 to TRBJ2-1, with a possible D match to TRBD2 (5 bases). Germline V gives CDR1 SGHVS, CDR2 FQNEAQ. CDR3 length equals 17 residues. V was shortened by 5 bases and J by 0 bases, with 17 bases between the two germline ends. In nucleotides, the CDR3 is TGTGCCAGCAGCCTAGGGTCTAGCCGAAACTCCTACAATGAGCAGTTCTTC. It yields the protein CASSLGSSRNSYNEQFF.

CDR3 in DNA: TGTGCCAGCAGCGCGCTTTTAGTCACTGAAGCTTTCTTT. Translation: CASSALLVTEAFF. The chain links TRBV9 to TRBJ1-1; the D is unclear. The CDR3 is 13 residues long. Germline V lookup: CDR1 SGDLS, CDR2 YYNGEE. Trimming shortened V by 3 bases and J by 4 bases, and 10 bases separated the two germline ends.